A single sample is the source of the 20 T cell receptor beta chains below, sequenced in a study of T cell clonality in common variable immunodeficiency. TCRdb keeps only in-frame clones here, not all; method: immunoSEQ multiplex PCR. Observed in the sample are about 52,000 clones, none of them singletons. The sequencing input was peripheral blood mononuclear cells. The receptors here all came from a person between 18 and 70 years old in good health.

This clone was picked up many times. The CDR3 extends 3 residues past the end of the read, so its final part is completed from the germline J gene. The J gene is TRBJ1-1, the V gene TRBV6-1; D possibly corresponds to TRBD1 (5 bases). From germline, CDR1 is MNHNS and CDR2 SASEGT. V gave up 3 bases and J gave up 7 bases, with 12 bases separating them. The CDR3 contains 13 residues. The CDR3 bases that were read are TGTGCCAGCAGTGAGAGGGGATCGGGTGAA. Translation gives CASSERGSGE. The full CDR3 sequence reads CASSERGSGEAFF.

This clone was detected only a few times. CDR3 sequence reads: CASSWPGLSEAFF. The DNA read from the CDR3 is TGTGCCAGCAGCTGGCCGGGACTCTCTGAA. The gene calls are TRBV7-8 and TRBJ1-1, with D perhaps TRBD1 (5 bases). From the germline J gene comes the end of the CDR3, since the read stops 3 residues before it. Germline CDR1 reads SGHVS; CDR2 reads FQNEAQ. Trimming shortened V by 4 bases and J by 6 bases, and 12 bases separated the two germline ends. The CDR3 totals 13 residues.

This clone was found many times. Read coverage stops 3 residues before the CDR3 terminus; the germline J gene supplies the remainder. V gene TRBV6-1 combines with J gene TRBJ1-1; a possible D gene is TRBD1 (5 bases). Trimming removed 0 bases from V and 4 bases from J, with 21 bases in between. Germline CDR1 reads MNHNS; CDR2 reads SASEGT. This CDR3 comprises 18 residues. Incomplete CDR3 DNA: TGTGCCAGCAGTGAAGCGCGTTCAAGACGGACGGGGGGCACTGAA. This translates into CASSEARSRRTGGTE. The complete CDR3 reads CASSEARSRRTGGTEAFF.

This clone was observed a handful of times. Read coverage stops 3 residues before the CDR3 terminus; the germline J gene supplies the remainder. This chain links TRBV7-9 with TRBJ2-5; D is perhaps TRBD2 (7 bases). The CDR3 is made up of 15 amino acids. Germline V gives CDR1 SEHNR, CDR2 FQNEAQ (reference sequence). V lost 2 bases and J lost 5, with 15 bases in between. The CDR3 reads CASSLSAGAGETQYF. The CDR3 bases that were read are TGTGCCAGCAGCTTAAGTGCGGGGGCAGGGGAGACC.

This clone has at least ten counts. The CDR3 goes on 3 residues after the read ends, and that part is filled in from the germline J gene. The chain joins TRBV30 to TRBJ1-2; 9 bases align to TRBD1. The CDR3 runs 15 residues. Germline CDR1 GTSNPN, CDR2 SVGIG (reference sequence). The V gene end was trimmed by 3 bases and the J gene end by 7 bases; junction bases not matched to a gene: 12. The CDR3 region is CAWRVTGTGRAGYTF. CDR3 DNA (partial): TGTGCCTGGAGAGTTACCGGGACAGGGAGAGCTGGC.

This clone was seen at least ten times. Coverage ceases 3 residues before the CDR3 finishes, and the germline J gene fills in the end. The chain couples TRBV5-1 to TRBJ2-3; 9 bases are a match to TRBD2. The V and J ends lost 3 bases and 0 bases, in that order; junction bases with no gene match: 5. CDR1 and CDR2 (germline): SGHRS, YFSETQ. The CDR3 is 16 residues long. The CDR3: CASSSIAGASTDTQYF. The part of the CDR3 DNA that was read is TGCGCCAGCAGCTCAATAGCGGGAGCCAGCACAGATACG.

This clone was counted a few times. The read ends 3 residues shy of where the CDR3 ends; the end is completed using the germline J gene. The V gene is TRBV7-9, the J gene TRBJ2-3; maybe TRBD2 (5 bases). Germline CDR1 reads SEHNR; CDR2 reads FQNEAQ (reference sequence). This CDR3 is built from 14 residues. The V end lost 0 bases, the J end lost 6 bases, and 10 bases lay between the germline ends. The CDR3 bases that were read are TGTGCCAGCAGCTTAGCCGTAGCGACCGATACG. Amino acid sequence: CASSLAVATDT. The complete CDR3 protein is CASSLAVATDTQYF.

Concerning this clone: Read sequence stops 3 residues before the CDR3 end, and the germline J gene provides the missing end. V usage is TRBV11-2 and J usage is TRBJ1-6; TRBD1 matches at 9 bases. The CDR3 has 15 residues. The trim removed 1 base at V and 8 bases at J, leaving 3 bases unmatched. CDR1 and CDR2 (germline): SGHAT, FQNNGV. The sequenced CDR3 bases are TGTGCCAGCAGCTTAGGGGACAGGGTGGATTCACCC. It codes for CASSLGDRVDSP. The complete CDR3 sequence is CASSLGDRVDSPLHF. Complete variable domain (other parts from reference TRBV11-2 and TRBJ1-6): EAGVAQSPRYKIIEKRQSVAFWCNPISGHATLYWYQQILGQGPKLLIQFQNNGVVDDSQLPKDRFSAERLKGVDSTLKIQPAKLEDSAVYLCASSLGDRVDSPLHFGNGTRLTVT.

This clone was counted many times. The sequence runs out 3 residues before the end of the CDR3; the remainder is reconstructed from the germline J gene. The J gene is TRBJ2-7, the V gene TRBV20-1, with 7 bases aligning to TRBD1. The CDR3 consists of 13 residues. Germline CDR1 DFQATT, CDR2 SNEGSKA (reference sequence). V lost 5 bases to trimming and J lost 2 bases; unmatched junction nucleotides: 6. CDR3 sequence reads: CSAPGQETYEQYF. Incomplete CDR3 DNA: TGCAGTGCTCCAGGACAGGAGACCTACGAG.

In this sample, this clone turned up many times. The read gets to within 3 residues of the CDR3 end, and the germline J gene fills in the rest. The chain joins TRBV19 to TRBJ2-7, with 8 bases lining up with TRBD2. The CDR3 has 14 amino acids. The germline gives CDR1 LNHDA, CDR2 SQIVND (reference sequence). The J segment lost 0 bases and the V segment lost 5 bases, leaving 3 bases of the junction unmatched. CDR3 sequence: CASSQSGSSYEQYF. CDR3 DNA (partial): TGTGCCAGTAGTCAGAGCGGGAGCTCCTACGAG.

This clone came up many times. The observed sequence ends 3 residues before the CDR3 terminus, with the missing tail filled in from the germline J gene. The chain uses TRBV20-1 and TRBJ2-7; D is unclear. Germline V gene lookup returns CDR1 DFQATT and CDR2 SNEGSKA (reference sequence). This CDR3 has 12 amino acids. The part of the CDR3 DNA that was read is TGCAGCGCCCTTTTATCCGGCTACGAG. Translation gives CSALLSGYE. Given in full, the CDR3 is CSALLSGYEQYF.

The table lists this clone with many counts. The read falls 3 residues short of the CDR3 end, and the missing part is taken from the germline J gene. The V and J genes are TRBV19 and TRBJ2-2, with D uncertain. Trimming left V 5 bases short and J 6 bases short, with 7 bases between. Germline V lookup: CDR1 LNHDA, CDR2 SQIVND (reference sequence). The length of the CDR3 is 12 residues. The CDR3 loop is CASSSYAGELFF. CDR3 DNA, as far as it was read: TGTGCCAGTAGTTCCTACGCCGGGGAG.

This clone was seen repeatedly, ten times or more. Read data end 3 residues before the CDR3 end; the end is taken from the germline J gene. The rearrangement joins TRBV11-2 to TRBJ2-6; possibly TRBD2 for D (5 bases). Germline CDR1 SGHAT, CDR2 FQNNGV. V was cut by 3 bases and J by 4 bases, with 10 bases left in between. This CDR3 has 15 amino acids. CDR3 DNA, as far as it was read: TGTGCCAGCAGCTTTCGGGGTACCGGGGCCAACGTC. Amino acid sequence: CASSFRGTGANV. In full, the CDR3 reads CASSFRGTGANVLTF.

At least ten counts were recorded for this clone. Incomplete CDR3 DNA: TGCAGCGTTGAAGAGCCAGCGGTTGTGCGAGGGACC. Its translation is CSVEEPAVVRGT. The entire CDR3 protein is CSVEEPAVVRGTQYF. V gene TRBV29-1 combines with J gene TRBJ2-5; perhaps TRBD2 as D (5 bases). The missing CDR3 end, 3 residues past where the read stops, is filled in from the germline J gene. CDR1 and CDR2 from the germline V gene are SQVTM and ANQGSEA. The CDR3 contains 15 residues. Trimming removed 0 bases at V and 7 bases at J, with 18 bases between.

This clone was seen at least ten times. The read terminates 3 residues before the CDR3 end, so the remaining end is supplied by the germline J gene. The gene calls are TRBV29-1 and TRBJ1-1; unclear D gene. Germline CDR1 SQVTM, CDR2 ANQGSEA. V was trimmed by 7 bases and J by 4 bases, leaving 10 bases between them. This CDR3 is built from 11 residues. The CDR3 loop reads CSGRGGTEAFF. CDR3 DNA, as far as it was read: TGCAGCGGCCGTGGCGGCACTGAA. Full variable domain (missing parts from reference TRBV29-1 and TRBJ1-1): SAVISQKPSRDICQRGTSLTIQCQVDSQVTMMFWYRQQPGQSLTLIATANQGSEATYESGFVIDKFPISRPNLTFSTLTVSNMSPEDSSIYLCSGRGGTEAFFGQGTRLTVV.

Ten or more counts support this clone. The sequence runs out 3 residues before the end of the CDR3; the remainder is reconstructed from the germline J gene. This chain connects TRBV5-1 to TRBJ2-3; TRBD2 might be the D (6 bases). The germline V gene has CDR1 SGHRS and CDR2 YFSETQ. The CDR3 spans 16 residues. Trimming took off 0 bases at V and 1 base at J, with 12 bases between the two ends. The CDR3: CASSLASGTGTDTQYF. The CDR3 DNA, read in part, is TGCGCCAGCAGCTTGGCGTCAGGGACTGGCACAGATACG.

This clone was recorded many times. The read comes to an end 3 residues before the CDR3 does, leaving the germline J gene to fill in the end. The V and J genes are TRBV20-1 and TRBJ2-5; D gene uncertain. Germline CDR1 DFQATT, CDR2 SNEGSKA (reference sequence). The CDR3 consists of 13 residues. Trimming left V 3 bases short and J 7 bases short, with 15 bases between. Incomplete CDR3 DNA: TGCAGTGCTAGTGTACCCGCCGGGTGGACC. It translates to CSASVPAGWT. The full CDR3 protein reads CSASVPAGWTQYF.

This clone is labeled medium-sized. The read stops 3 residues short of the end of the CDR3; the missing end is completed from the germline J gene. V is TRBV6-4 and J is TRBJ2-3; TRBD2 matches at 7 bases. This CDR3 spans 14 amino acids. Germline trimming cut 0 bases from V and 4 bases from J; bases unmatched to any gene: 1. Germline assignment: CDR1 MRHNA and CDR2 SNTAGT. CDR3 bases read: TGTGCCAGCAGTGACTCGCGGGAGCCAGATACG. Its translation: CASSDSREPDT. The whole CDR3 region reads CASSDSREPDTQYF.

This clone was counted ten times or more. The read gets to within 3 residues of the CDR3 end, and the germline J gene fills in the rest. The chain employs TRBV7-3 and TRBJ1-1, with a tentative D call TRBD1 (6 bases). The CDR3 runs 13 residues. Germline V gene lookup returns CDR1 SGHTA and CDR2 FQGTGA. Trimming pared 5 bases from V and 4 bases from J, leaving 11 bases between. CDR3: CASSAQGGTEAFF. The part of the CDR3 DNA that was read is TGTGCCAGCAGCGCACAAGGGGGCACTGAA.

There are many counts of this clone. The CDR3 goes on 3 residues after the read ends, and that part is filled in from the germline J gene. The rearrangement joins TRBV12-3 or TRBV12-4 to TRBJ2-3; 8 nucleotides match TRBD2. The CDR3 totals 15 residues. J lost 0 bases, V lost 6 bases, and 5 bases had no gene match. The CDR3: CASSPLAASTDTQYF. The sequenced CDR3 bases are TGTGCCAGCAGCCCACTAGCGGCGAGCACAGATACG.